These 3 T cell receptor beta chains share one sample of origin, sequenced in a study of blood T cells in healthy people across ages (dated by TCRdb to about 2015). The receptor library was made with 5' RACE. TCRdb shows the sequencer as Illumina HiSeq 2500. A second 7 to 11 cycle PCR used a sample-barcoded 5' primer and a J-beta primer mix. TCRdb handled the public reads itself, with Q25 trimming in fastp and clone calling in MiXCR, and kept productive beta chains. Each entry merges the rows of one CDR3 protein and shows their most common DNA and genes. A total of about 800,000 distinct CDR3 sequences appear in this sample, more than 20% of them only once. Under 4% of the sample belongs to the ten largest clones. The sample was also reused in another study, on T cells of mothers and their children.

The sequencing input was blood. All receptors derive from a boy aged 5 to 17 in good health.

The sample holds a few counts of this clonotype. Here the CDR3 DNA reads TGCAGTGCTAGAGATGGTGGATTACACTACGAGCAGTACTTC. Its protein is CSARDGGLHYEQYF. The chain combines TRBV20-1 with TRBJ2-7; D gene unclear. V lost 0 bases and J 3 bases, leaving 12 bases between the germline ends. This CDR3 is 14 amino acids long. The germline gives CDR1 DFQATT, CDR2 SNEGSKA (reference sequence).

The V gene is TRBV11-2, the J gene TRBJ2-1; 13 bases agree with TRBD2. This CDR3 comprises 17 residues. Germline V gene lookup returns CDR1 SGHAT and CDR2 FQNNGV. Trimming at V came to 3 bases and at J to 2 bases, leaving 4 bases not matched to a gene. DNA for the CDR3: TGTGCCAGCAGCTTCGAACTAGCGGGAGGGCCCTACAATGAGCAGTTCTTC. This sequence encodes CASSFELAGGPYNEQFF.

This clonotype was seen more than once but under ten times. V and J are TRBV4-3 and TRBJ1-2; the D is unclear. The germline V gene encodes CDR1 LGHNA and CDR2 YSLEER. CDR3 length: 13 amino acids. Trimming took 4 bases from V and 1 from J, leaving 7 bases between them. Here the CDR3 DNA reads TGCGCCAGCAGCCCCAACCTTAACTATGGCTACACCTTC. Protein product: CASSPNLNYGYTF.